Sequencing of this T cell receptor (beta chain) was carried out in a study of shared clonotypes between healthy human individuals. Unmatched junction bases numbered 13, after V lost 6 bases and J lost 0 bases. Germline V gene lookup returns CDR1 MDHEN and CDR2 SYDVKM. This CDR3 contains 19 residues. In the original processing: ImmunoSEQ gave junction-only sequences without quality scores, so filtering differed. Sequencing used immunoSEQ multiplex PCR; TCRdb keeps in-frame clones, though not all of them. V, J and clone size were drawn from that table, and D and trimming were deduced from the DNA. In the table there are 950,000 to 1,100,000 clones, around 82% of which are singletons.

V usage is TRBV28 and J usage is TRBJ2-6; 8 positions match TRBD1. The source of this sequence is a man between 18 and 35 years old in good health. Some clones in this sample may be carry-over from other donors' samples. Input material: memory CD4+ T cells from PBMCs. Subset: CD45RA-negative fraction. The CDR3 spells CASRRGGAGGYSGANVLTF. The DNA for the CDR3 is TGTGCCAGCAGGCGGGGCGGGGCAGGGGGCTACTCTGGGGCCAACGTCCTGACTTTC.